These 8 T cell receptor beta chains share one sample of origin, sequenced in a study of blood T cell repertoires in COVID-19. The assay was immunoSEQ multiplex PCR, and TCRdb's table has in-frame clones only and misses some. Here the sample spans some 130,000 clones, about 80% being singletons. Sequencing input: peripheral blood. These receptors were taken from a human donor in a cohort sampled during active COVID-19.

This chain joins TRBV29-1 and TRBJ1-1, with D possibly TRBD1 on 5 matching bases. Germline V lookup: CDR1 SQVTM, CDR2 ANQGSEA. This CDR3 has 13 residues. V shed 7 bases and J shed 4 bases, with 16 bases lying between them. CDR3 sequence reads: CSAQKGHSTEAFF. The CDR3 DNA reads TGCAGCGCGCAAAAAGGACACTCCACTGAAGCTTTCTTT.

J is TRBJ1-2 and V is TRBV15; D gene unclear. Trimming took 0 bases from V and 4 from J, leaving 12 bases between them. The germline gives CDR1 LNHNV, CDR2 YYDKDF (reference sequence). The CDR3 consists of 15 residues. The CDR3 protein is CATSRDSATGYGYTF. CDR3 sequence (DNA): TGTGCCACCAGCAGAGATAGCGCGACCGGCTATGGCTACACCTTC.

The genes are TRBV7-2 and TRBJ2-5; 8 bases are shared with TRBD1. V was clipped by 3 bases and J by 6 bases; unmatched bases: 3. The germline V gene has CDR1 SGHTA and CDR2 FQGNSA. The CDR3 consists of 13 residues. The CDR3 loop reads CASSFGQGQTQYF. As DNA, the CDR3 is TGTGCCAGCAGCTTCGGACAGGGTCAGACCCAGTACTTC. The full variable domain, completed using reference TRBV7-2 and TRBJ2-5, is GAGVSQSPSNKVTEKGKDVELRCDPISGHTALYWYRQSLGQGLEFLIYFQGNSAPDKSGLPSDRFSAERTGGSVSTLTIQRTQQEDSAVYLCASSFGQGQTQYFGPGTRLLVL.

J is TRBJ1-2 and V is TRBV6-5; D is unclear. CDR3 length equals 14 residues. V lost 5 bases and J 8 bases, leaving 18 bases between the germline ends. Per germline, CDR1 MNHEY and CDR2 SVGAGI. The CDR3 bases are TGTGCCAGCAGTCTGTCGGGGTCTGATGACGGCTACACCTTC. This translates into CASSLSGSDDGYTF.

This clone was picked up a small number of times. The chain is built from TRBV29-1 and TRBJ2-7; the match to TRBD2 covers 8 bases. CDR3 size: 12 residues. CDR1 is SQVTM and CDR2 is ANQGSEA in the germline V gene. V shed 6 bases, J shed 9 bases, and the junction held 10 bases outside the gene matches. This chain's CDR3 is CSVHSGDYLQYF. The CDR3 DNA reads TGCAGCGTCCATAGCGGGGACTATTTGCAGTACTTC.

The chain employs TRBV6-5 and TRBJ1-2; D unresolved. This CDR3 spans 13 amino acids. Trimming took off 6 bases at V and 5 bases at J, with 13 bases between the two ends. Germline CDR1 is MNHEY and CDR2 is SVGAGI. The chain's CDR3 is CASSTAPSYGYTF. The DNA for the CDR3 is TGTGCCAGCAGCACCGCGCCCTCATATGGCTACACCTTC.

This clone has just a few counts. The chain links TRBV24-1 to TRBJ1-5; 9 bases are a match to TRBD1. The germline gives CDR1 KGHDR, CDR2 SFDVKD. The CDR3 runs to 15 residues. The V gene end was trimmed by 5 bases and the J gene end by 3 bases; junction bases not matched to a gene: 4. This chain's CDR3 is CATSVTGGPNQPQHF. In DNA form, the CDR3 reads TGTGCCACCAGTGTTACAGGGGGCCCCAATCAGCCCCAGCATTTT.

The CDR3: CATSAGVSYNEQFF. The CDR3 DNA reads as TGTGCCACCTCGGCCGGGGTCTCCTACAATGAGCAGTTCTTC. The chain joins TRBV24-1 to TRBJ2-1, with D possibly TRBD2 on 5 matching bases. The CDR3 extends over 14 amino acids. The V gene lost 9 bases and the J gene lost 0 bases, with 11 bases spanning the gap. Per germline, CDR1 KGHDR and CDR2 SFDVKD.